This T cell receptor beta chain was sequenced during a study of long-term antiretroviral therapy in people with HIV. Study-level points and caveats: Diversity went up after ART and still fell short of transplant donor controls. Whichever time point was examined, clones expanded before ART dominated the repertoire.

Investigators performed immunoSEQ version v3.0 at survey level. Sequencing was performed with immunoSEQ multiplex PCR; in TCRdb, only in-frame clones are kept and a portion is missing. The sample lists around 22,000 clones, over 85% occurring once. Of note for this clone: The antigen is not known.

V was clipped by 6 bases and J by 7 bases; unmatched bases: 11. The CDR3 extends over 16 amino acids. Germline V gene data show CDR1 as LGHNT and CDR2 as FRNRAP. The source of this sequence is a woman aged 45 to 65 with HIV. The sequencing used unsorted PBMCs, collected 4.9 years after starting antiretroviral therapy. J is TRBJ2-2 and V is TRBV12-5; 10 bases line up with TRBD2. CDR3 residues: CASGFEAGGPVGELFF. The CDR3 nucleotides are TGTGCTAGTGGGTTTGAAGCGGGAGGGCCCGTCGGGGAGCTGTTTTTT.